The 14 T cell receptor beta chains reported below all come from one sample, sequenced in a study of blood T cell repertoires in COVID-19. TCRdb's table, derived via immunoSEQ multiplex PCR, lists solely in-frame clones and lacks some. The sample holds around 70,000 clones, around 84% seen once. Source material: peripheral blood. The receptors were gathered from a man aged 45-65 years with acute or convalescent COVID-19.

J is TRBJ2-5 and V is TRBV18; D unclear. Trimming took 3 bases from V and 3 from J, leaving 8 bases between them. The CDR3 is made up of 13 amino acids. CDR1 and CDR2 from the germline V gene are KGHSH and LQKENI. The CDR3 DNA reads TGTGCCAGCTCACCGGATGACAAAGAGACCCAGTACTTC. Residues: CASSPDDKETQYF. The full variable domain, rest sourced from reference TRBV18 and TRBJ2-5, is NAGVMQNPRHLVRRRGQEARLRCSPMKGHSHVYWYRQLPEEGLKFMVYLQKENIIDESGMPKERFSAEFPKEGPSILRIQQVVRGDSAAYFCASSPDDKETQYFGPGTRLLVL.

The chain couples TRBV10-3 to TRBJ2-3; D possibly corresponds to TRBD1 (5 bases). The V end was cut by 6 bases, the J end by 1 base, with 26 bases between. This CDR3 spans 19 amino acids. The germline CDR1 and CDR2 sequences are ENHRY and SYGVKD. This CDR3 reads CAISDGRIRGGDGTDTQYF. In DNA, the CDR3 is TGTGCCATCAGCGACGGACGAATAAGGGGCGGAGACGGCACAGATACGCAGTATTTT.

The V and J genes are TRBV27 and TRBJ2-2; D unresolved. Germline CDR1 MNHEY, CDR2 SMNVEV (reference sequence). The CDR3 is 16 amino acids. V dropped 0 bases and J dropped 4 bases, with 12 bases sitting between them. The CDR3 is CASSLSYYLTTGELFF. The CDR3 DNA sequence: TGTGCCAGCAGTTTATCGTACTATTTAACCACCGGGGAGCTGTTTTTT.

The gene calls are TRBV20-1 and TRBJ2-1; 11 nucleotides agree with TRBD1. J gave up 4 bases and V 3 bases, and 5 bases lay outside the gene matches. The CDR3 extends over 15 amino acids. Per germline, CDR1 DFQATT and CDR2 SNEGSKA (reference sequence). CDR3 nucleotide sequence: TGCAGTGCTAGTTGGGACAGGGGGGAGTACAATGAGCAGTTCTTC. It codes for CSASWDRGEYNEQFF.

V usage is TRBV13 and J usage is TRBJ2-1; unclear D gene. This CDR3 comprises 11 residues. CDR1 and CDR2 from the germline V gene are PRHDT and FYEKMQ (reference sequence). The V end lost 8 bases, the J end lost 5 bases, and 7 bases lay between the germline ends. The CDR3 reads CASSPHNEQFF. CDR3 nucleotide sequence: TGTGCCAGCTCCCCTCACAATGAGCAGTTCTTC.

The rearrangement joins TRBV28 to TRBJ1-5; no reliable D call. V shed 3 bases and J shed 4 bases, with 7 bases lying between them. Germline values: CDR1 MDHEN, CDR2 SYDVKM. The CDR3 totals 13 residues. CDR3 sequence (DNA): TGTGCCAGCAGTTTCGAAGAGAATCAGCCCCAGCATTTT. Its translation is CASSFEENQPQHF.

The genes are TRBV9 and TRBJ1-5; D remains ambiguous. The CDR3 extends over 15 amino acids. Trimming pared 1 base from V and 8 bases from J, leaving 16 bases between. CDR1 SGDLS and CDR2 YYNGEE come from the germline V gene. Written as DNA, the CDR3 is TGTGCCAGCAGCGTATCAGGTTCGGCAGTGGAGCCCCAGCATTTT. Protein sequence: CASSVSGSAVEPQHF. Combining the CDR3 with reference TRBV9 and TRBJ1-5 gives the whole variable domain DSGVTQTPKHLITATGQRVTLRCSPRSGDLSVYWYQQSLDQGLQFLIQYYNGEERAKGNILERFSAQQFPDLHSELNLSSLELGDSALYFCASSVSGSAVEPQHFGDGTRLSIL.

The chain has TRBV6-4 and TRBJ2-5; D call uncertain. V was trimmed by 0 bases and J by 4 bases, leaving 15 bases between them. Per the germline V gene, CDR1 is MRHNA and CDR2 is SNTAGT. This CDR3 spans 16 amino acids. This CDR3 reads CASSDSCIPRGETQYF. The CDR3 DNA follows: TGTGCCAGCAGTGACTCGTGTATTCCCCGCGGAGAGACCCAGTACTTC.

The CDR3 loop is CASSYSTTGDQPQHF. DNA for the CDR3: TGTGCCAGCAGTTACTCGACGACAGGGGATCAGCCCCAGCATTTT. The chain carries TRBV6-5 and TRBJ1-5; 8 nucleotides match TRBD1. The germline gives CDR1 MNHEY, CDR2 SVGAGI. V was pared by 0 bases and J by 5 bases, with 3 bases of the junction left unmatched. This CDR3 spans 15 amino acids.

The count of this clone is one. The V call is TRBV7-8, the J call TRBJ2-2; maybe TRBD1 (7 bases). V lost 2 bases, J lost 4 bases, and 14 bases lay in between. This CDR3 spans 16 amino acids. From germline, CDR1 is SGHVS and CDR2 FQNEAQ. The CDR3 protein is CASSLQGGLGTGELFF. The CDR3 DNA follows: TGTGCCAGCAGCTTACAGGGGGGCCTAGGCACCGGGGAGCTGTTTTTT.

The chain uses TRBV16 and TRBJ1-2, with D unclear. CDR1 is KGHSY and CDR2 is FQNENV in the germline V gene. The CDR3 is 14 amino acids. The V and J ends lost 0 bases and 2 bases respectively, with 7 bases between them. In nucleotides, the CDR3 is TGTGCCAGCAGCCAATCGAGAGGCAACTATGGCTACACCTTC. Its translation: CASSQSRGNYGYTF.

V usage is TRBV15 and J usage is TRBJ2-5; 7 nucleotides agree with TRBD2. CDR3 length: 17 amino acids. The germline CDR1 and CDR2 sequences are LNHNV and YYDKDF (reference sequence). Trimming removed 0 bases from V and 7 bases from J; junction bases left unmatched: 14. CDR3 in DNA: TGTGCCACCAGCAGAGAAGGGGAGCGGGACTGGGATTTGACCCAGTACTTC. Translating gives CATSREGERDWDLTQYF.

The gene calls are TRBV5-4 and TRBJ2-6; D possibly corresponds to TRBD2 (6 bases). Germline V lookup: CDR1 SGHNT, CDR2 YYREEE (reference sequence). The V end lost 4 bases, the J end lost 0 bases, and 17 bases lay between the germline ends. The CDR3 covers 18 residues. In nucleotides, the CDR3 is TGTGCCAGCAGCCGGGGGTTCGGCCTTATCTCTGGGGCCAACGTCCTGACTTTC. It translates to CASSRGFGLISGANVLTF.

In DNA, the CDR3 is TGTGCCAGCAGTTATAAGACAGGCCGGCAGCATTTT. Its translation is CASSYKTGRQHF. The J gene is TRBJ1-5, the V gene TRBV6-5, with a weak D call TRBD1 (6 bases). The germline V gene encodes CDR1 MNHEY and CDR2 SVGAGI. Trimming removed 3 bases from V and 13 bases from J, with 13 bases in between. The CDR3 covers 12 residues.